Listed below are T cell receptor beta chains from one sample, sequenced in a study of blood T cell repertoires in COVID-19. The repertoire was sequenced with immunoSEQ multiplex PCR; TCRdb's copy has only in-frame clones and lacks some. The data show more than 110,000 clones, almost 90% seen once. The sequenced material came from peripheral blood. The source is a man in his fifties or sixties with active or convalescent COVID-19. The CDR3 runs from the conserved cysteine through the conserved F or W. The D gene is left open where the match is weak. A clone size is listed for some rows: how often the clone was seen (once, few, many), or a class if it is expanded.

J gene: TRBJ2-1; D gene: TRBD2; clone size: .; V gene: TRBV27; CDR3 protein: CASRLFSGTNYNEQFF; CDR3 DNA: TGTGCCAGCAGGCTATTTAGCGGGACGAACTACAATGAGCAGTTCTTC
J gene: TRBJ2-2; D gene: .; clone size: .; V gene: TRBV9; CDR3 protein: CASSRTGELFF; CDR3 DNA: TGTGCCAGCAGCCGGACCGGGGAGCTGTTTTTT
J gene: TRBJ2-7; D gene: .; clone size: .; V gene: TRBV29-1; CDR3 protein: CSVDGGGLSYEQYF; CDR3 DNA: TGCAGCGTTGACGGCGGGGGCCTCTCCTACGAGCAGTACTTC
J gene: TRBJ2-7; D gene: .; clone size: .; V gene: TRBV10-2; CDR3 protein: CASSESIGGEQYF; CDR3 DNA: TGCGCCAGCAGTGAGTCGATCGGGGGTGAGCAGTACTTC
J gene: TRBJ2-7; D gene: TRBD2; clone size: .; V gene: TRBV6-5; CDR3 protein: CASARPSGSYEQYF; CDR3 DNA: TGTGCCAGCGCACGGCCTAGCGGTTCCTACGAGCAGTACTTC
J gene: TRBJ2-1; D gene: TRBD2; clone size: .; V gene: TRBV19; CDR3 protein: CASSISGGVYNEQFF; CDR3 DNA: TGTGCCAGTAGTATAAGCGGGGGGGTTTACAATGAGCAGTTCTTC
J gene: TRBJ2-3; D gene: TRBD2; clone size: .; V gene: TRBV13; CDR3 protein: CASNLGGLREGRGTQYF; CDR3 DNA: TGTGCCAGCAACTTGGGGGGGTTGAGGGAGGGCCGTGGTACGCAGTATTTT
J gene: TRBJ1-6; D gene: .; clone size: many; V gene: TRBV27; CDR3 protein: CASTSAGDSPLHF; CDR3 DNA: TGTGCCAGCACCTCTGCAGGGGATTCACCCCTCCACTTT
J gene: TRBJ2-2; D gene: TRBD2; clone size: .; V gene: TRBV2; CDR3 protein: CASSRAGTNTGELFF; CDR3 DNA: TGTGCCAGCAGTCGAGCGGGAACTAACACCGGGGAGCTGTTTTTT
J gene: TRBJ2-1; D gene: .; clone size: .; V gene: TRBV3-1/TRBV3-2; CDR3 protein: CASSQAGLANEQFF; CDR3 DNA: TGTGCCAGCAGCCAAGCCGGGCTAGCTAATGAGCAGTTCTTC
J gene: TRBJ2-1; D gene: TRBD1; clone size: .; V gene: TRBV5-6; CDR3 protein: CASSPLDRDDDEQFF; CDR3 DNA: TGTGCCAGCAGCCCCTTGGACAGGGACGACGATGAGCAGTTCTTC
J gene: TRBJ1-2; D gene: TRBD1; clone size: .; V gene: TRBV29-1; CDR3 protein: CSVKRHGEQGNYGYTF; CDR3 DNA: TGCAGCGTTAAAAGGCACGGGGAACAGGGGAACTATGGCTACACCTTC
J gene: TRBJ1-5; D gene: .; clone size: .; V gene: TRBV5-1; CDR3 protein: CASSLDREGQPQHF; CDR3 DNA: TGCGCCAGCAGCTTGGACAGGGAAGGTCAGCCCCAGCATTTT
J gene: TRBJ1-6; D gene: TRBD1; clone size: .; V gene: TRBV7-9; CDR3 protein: CASNPGTGISPLHF; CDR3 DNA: TGTGCCAGCAACCCCGGGACAGGGATTTCACCCCTCCACTTT
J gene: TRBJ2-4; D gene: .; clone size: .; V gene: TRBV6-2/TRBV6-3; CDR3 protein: CASSYGPALAPSAKNIQYF; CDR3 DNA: TGTGCCAGCAGTTATGGACCCGCGCTAGCCCCCAGCGCCAAAAACATTCAGTACTTC
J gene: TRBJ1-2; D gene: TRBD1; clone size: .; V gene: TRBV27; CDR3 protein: CASSLGTGVNYGYTF; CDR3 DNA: TGTGCCAGCAGTTTAGGGACAGGGGTTAACTATGGCTACACCTTC
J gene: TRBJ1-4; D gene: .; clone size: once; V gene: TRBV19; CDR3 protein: CASSPRTETNEKLFF; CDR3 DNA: TGTGCCAGTAGTCCCCGGACAGAAACTAATGAAAAACTGTTTTTT
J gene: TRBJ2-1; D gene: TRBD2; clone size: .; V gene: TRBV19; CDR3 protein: CASRSGRADNEQFF; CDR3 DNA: TGTGCCAGTAGAAGCGGGAGGGCCGACAATGAGCAGTTCTTC
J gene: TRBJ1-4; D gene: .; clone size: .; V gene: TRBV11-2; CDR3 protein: CASSLGGGRVSEKLFF; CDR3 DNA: TGTGCCAGCAGCTTAGGAGGCGGCAGGGTATCGGAAAAACTGTTTTTT
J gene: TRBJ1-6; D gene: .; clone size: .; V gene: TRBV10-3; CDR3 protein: CAISESSGNSPLHF; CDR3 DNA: TGTGCCATCAGTGAGTCGTCAGGGAATTCACCCCTCCACTTT
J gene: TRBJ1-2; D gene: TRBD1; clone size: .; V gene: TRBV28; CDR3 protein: CASSPDRGPGGYTF; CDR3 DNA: TGTGCCAGCAGTCCAGACAGGGGGCCGGGCGGCTACACCTTC
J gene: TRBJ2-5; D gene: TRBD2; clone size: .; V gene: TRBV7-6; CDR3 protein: CASSLGPGGETQYF; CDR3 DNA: TGTGCCAGCAGCCTGGGCCCGGGGGGAGAGACCCAGTACTTC
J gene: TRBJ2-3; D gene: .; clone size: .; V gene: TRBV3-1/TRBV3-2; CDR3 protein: CASSLGTATADTQYF; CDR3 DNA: TGTGCCAGCAGCCTCGGGACTGCAACCGCAGATACGCAGTATTTT
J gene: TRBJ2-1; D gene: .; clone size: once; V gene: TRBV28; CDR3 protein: CASSPRTWTYNEQFF; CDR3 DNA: TGTGCCAGCAGCCCCCGGACTTGGACCTACAATGAGCAGTTCTTC
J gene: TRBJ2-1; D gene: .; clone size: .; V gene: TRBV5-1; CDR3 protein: CASSLVGQTQPYNEQFF; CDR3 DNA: TGCGCCAGCAGCTTGGTGGGGCAAACTCAGCCCTACAATGAGCAGTTCTTC
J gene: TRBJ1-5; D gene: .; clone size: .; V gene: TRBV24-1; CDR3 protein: CATSDQTGNLGQPQHF; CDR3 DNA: TGTGCCACCAGTGATCAAACAGGGAACTTAGGTCAGCCCCAGCATTTT
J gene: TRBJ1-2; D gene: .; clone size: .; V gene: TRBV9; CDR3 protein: CASSVGALGGQGGYTF; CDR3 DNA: TGTGCCAGCAGCGTAGGGGCGCTCGGGGGGCAGGGTGGCTACACCTTC
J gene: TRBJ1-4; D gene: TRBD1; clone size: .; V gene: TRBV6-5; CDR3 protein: CASSYTTGTGSEKLFF; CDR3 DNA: TGTGCCAGCAGTTACACGACCGGGACAGGGAGTGAAAAACTGTTTTTT
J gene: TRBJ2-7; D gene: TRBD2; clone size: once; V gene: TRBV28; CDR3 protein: CASSSGAAGVGEQYF; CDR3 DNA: TGTGCCAGCAGTTCGGGGGCAGCGGGAGTAGGAGAGCAGTACTTC
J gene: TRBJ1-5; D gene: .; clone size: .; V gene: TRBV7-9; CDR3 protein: CASSSTDYSNQPQHF; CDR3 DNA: TGTGCCAGCAGCTCGACAGATTATAGCAATCAGCCCCAGCATTTT
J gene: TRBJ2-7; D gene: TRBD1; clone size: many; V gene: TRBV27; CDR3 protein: CASSDYRQGYEQYF; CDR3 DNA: TGTGCCAGCAGCGACTACCGACAGGGATACGAGCAGTACTTC
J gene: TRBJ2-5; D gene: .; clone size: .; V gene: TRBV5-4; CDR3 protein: CASSFAGIETQYF; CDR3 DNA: TGTGCCAGCAGTTTTGCGGGGATAGAGACCCAGTACTTC
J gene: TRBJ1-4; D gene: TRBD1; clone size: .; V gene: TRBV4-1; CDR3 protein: CASSHPGQGNEKLFF; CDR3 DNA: TGCGCCAGCAGCCACCCGGGACAGGGAAATGAAAAACTGTTTTTT
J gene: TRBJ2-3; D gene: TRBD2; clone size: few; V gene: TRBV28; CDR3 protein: CASRPGGSTDTQYF; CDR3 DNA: TGTGCCAGCAGGCCCGGGGGGAGCACAGATACGCAGTATTTT
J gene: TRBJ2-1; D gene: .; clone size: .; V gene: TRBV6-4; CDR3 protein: CASSEGLASDEQFF; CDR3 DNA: TGTGCCAGCAGTGAGGGCCTGGCTTCGGATGAGCAGTTCTTC
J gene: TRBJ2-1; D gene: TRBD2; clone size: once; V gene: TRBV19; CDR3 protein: CASSPPGLVYNEQFF; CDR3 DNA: TGTGCCAGTAGTCCTCCGGGACTAGTGTACAATGAGCAGTTCTTC
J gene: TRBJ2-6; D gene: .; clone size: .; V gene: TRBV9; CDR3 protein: CASSPRVLAGANVLTF; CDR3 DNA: TGTGCCAGCAGCCCCCGCGTCCTGGCTGGGGCCAACGTCCTGACTTTC
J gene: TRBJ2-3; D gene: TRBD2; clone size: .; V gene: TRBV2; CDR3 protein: CASSESGTSGRQRGDTQYF; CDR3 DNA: TGTGCCAGCAGTGAAAGCGGGACTAGCGGGAGGCAAAGGGGGGATACGCAGTATTTT
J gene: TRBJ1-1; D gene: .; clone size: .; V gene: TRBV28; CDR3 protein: CASSRQTNTEAFF; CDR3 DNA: TGTGCCAGCAGCCGACAGACGAACACTGAAGCTTTCTTT
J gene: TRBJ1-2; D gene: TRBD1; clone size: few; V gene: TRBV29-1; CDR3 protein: CSVFDRGYGYTF; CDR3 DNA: TGCAGCGTTTTTGACAGGGGATACGGCTACACCTTC
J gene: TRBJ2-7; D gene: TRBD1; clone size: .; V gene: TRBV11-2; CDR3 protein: CASSSDRGPHEQYF; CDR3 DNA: TGTGCCAGCAGCTCGGACAGGGGGCCCCACGAGCAGTACTTC
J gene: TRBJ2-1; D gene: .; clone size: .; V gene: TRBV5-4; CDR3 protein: CASSSQGYSYNEQFF; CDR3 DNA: TGTGCCAGCAGCTCACAGGGCTACTCCTACAATGAGCAGTTCTTC
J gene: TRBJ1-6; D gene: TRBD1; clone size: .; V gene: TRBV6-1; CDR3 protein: CASSERGTGGSSSYNSPLHF; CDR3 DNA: TGTGCCAGCAGTGAACGAGGCACAGGGGGCAGTAGCTCCTATAATTCACCCCTCCACTTT
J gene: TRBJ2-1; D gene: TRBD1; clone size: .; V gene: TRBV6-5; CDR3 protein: CASSYLGQGSYNEQFF; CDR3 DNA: TGTGCCAGCAGTTACCTTGGACAGGGTTCCTACAATGAGCAGTTCTTC
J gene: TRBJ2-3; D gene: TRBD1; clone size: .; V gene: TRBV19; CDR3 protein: CASTGGTGGTDTQYF; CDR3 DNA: TGTGCCAGTACCGGCGGGACAGGGGGCACAGATACGCAGTATTTT
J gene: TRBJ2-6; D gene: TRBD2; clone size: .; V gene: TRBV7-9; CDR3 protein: CASSRLAGTSGANVLTF; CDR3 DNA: TGTGCCAGCAGCAGACTAGCGGGTACCTCTGGGGCCAACGTCCTGACTTTC
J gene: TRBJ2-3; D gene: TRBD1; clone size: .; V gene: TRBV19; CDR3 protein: CASSRTGRTDTQYF; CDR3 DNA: TGTGCCAGTAGCCGGACAGGGAGGACAGATACGCAGTATTTT
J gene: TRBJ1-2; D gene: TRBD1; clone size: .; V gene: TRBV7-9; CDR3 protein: CASSLVTGGVGIYGYTF; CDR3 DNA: TGTGCCAGCAGCTTAGTAACAGGGGGTGTCGGAATCTATGGCTACACCTTC
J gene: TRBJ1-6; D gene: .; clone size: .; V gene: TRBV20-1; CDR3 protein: CSARSRPLHF; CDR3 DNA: TGCAGTGCTAGAAGCCGTCCCCTCCACTTT
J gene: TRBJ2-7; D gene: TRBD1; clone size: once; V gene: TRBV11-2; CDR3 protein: CASRALRDRTYEQYF; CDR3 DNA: TGTGCCAGCAGAGCGCTCCGGGACAGAACCTACGAGCAGTACTTC